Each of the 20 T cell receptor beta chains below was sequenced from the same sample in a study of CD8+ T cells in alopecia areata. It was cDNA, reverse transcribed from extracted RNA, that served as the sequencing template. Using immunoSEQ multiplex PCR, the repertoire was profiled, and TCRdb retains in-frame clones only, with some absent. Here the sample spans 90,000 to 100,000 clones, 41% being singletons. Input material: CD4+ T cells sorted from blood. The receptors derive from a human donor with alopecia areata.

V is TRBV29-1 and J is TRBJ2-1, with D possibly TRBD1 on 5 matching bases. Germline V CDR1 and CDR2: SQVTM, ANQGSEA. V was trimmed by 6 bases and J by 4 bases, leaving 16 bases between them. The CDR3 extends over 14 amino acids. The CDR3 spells CSVPFQGRYNEQFF. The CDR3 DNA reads TGCAGCGTACCGTTCCAGGGCAGATACAATGAGCAGTTCTTC.

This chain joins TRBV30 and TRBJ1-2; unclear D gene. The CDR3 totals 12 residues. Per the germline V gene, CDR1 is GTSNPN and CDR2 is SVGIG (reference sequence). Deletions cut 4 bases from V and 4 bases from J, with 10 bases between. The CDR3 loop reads CAWTGSGYGYTF. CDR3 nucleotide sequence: TGTGCCTGGACCGGATCGGGCTATGGCTACACCTTC. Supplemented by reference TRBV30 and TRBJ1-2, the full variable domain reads SQTIHQWPATLVQPVGSPLSLECTVEGTSNPNLYWYRQAAGRGLQLLFYSVGIGQISSEVPQNLSASRPQDRQFILSSKKLLLSDSGFYLCAWTGSGYGYTFGSGTRLTVV.

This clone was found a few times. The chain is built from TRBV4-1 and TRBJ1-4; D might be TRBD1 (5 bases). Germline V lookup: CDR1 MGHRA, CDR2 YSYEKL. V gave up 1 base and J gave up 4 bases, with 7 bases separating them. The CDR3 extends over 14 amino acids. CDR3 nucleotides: TGCGCCAGCAGCCAAGCCGACAGTAATGAAAAACTGTTTTTT. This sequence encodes CASSQADSNEKLFF.

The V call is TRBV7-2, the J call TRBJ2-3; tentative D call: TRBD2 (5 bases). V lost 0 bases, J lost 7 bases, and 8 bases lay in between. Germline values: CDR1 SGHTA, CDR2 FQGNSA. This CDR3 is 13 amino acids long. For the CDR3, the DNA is TGTGCCAGCAGCTTAGCAGGAGGTTATACGCAGTATTTT. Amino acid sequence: CASSLAGGYTQYF.

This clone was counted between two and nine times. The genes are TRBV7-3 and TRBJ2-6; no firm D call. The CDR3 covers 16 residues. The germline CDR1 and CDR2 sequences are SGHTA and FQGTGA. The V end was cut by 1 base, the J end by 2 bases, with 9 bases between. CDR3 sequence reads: CASSLMGLAGANVLTF. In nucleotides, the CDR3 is TGTGCCAGCAGCTTAATGGGGTTAGCTGGGGCCAACGTCCTGACTTTC.

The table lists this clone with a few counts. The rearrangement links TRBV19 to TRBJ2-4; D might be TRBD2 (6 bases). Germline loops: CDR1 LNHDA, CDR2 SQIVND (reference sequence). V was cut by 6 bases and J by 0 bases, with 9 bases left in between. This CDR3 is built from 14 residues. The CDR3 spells CASRISGAKNIQYF. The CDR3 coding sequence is TGTGCCAGTAGGATTAGCGGAGCCAAAAACATTCAGTACTTC.

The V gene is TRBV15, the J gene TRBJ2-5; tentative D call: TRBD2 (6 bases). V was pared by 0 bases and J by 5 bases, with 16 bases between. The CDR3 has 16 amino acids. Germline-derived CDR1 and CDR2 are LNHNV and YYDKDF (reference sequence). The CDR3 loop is CATSRDTAGPAETQYF. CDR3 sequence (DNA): TGTGCCACCAGCAGAGATACGGCGGGACCTGCGGAGACCCAGTACTTC.

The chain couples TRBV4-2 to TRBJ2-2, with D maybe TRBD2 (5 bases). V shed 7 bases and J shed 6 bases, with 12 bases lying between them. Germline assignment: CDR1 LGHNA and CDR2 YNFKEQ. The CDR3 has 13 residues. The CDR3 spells CASNHARAGELFF. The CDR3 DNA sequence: TGTGCCAGCAACCACGCGAGGGCCGGGGAGCTGTTTTTT.

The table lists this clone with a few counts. CDR3 bases: TGTGCCAGCTCACCTGGACTAGCGGGGTCCTACGAGCAGTACTTC. Its protein is CASSPGLAGSYEQYF. V and J are TRBV18 and TRBJ2-7; 12 bases are a match to TRBD2. Germline loops: CDR1 KGHSH, CDR2 LQKENI. Germline trimming cut 3 bases from V and 1 base from J; bases unmatched to any gene: 1. The CDR3 has 15 residues.

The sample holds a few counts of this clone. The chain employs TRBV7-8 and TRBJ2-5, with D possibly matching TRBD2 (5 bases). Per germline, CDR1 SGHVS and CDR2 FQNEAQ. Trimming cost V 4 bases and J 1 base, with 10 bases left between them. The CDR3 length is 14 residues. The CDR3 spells CASSSLRGQETQYF. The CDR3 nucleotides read TGTGCCAGCAGCTCCCTCCGGGGCCAAGAGACCCAGTACTTC.

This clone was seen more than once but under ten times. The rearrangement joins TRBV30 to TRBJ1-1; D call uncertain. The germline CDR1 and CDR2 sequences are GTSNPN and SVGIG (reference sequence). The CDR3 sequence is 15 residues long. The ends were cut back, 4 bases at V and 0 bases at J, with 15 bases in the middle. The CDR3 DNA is TGTGCCTGGAATCGGGCAGGTACTATGAACACTGAAGCTTTCTTT. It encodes CAWNRAGTMNTEAFF.

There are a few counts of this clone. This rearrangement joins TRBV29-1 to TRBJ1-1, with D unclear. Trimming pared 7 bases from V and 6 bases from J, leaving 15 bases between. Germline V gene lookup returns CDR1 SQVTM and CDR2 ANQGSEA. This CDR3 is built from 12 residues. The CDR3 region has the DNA TGCAGCGGGGAGTCCTTTGGGTCTGAAGCTTTCTTT. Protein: CSGESFGSEAFF. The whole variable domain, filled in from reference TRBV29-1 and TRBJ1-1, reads SAVISQKPSRDICQRGTSLTIQCQVDSQVTMMFWYRQQPGQSLTLIATANQGSEATYESGFVIDKFPISRPNLTFSTLTVSNMSPEDSSIYLCSGESFGSEAFFGQGTRLTVV.

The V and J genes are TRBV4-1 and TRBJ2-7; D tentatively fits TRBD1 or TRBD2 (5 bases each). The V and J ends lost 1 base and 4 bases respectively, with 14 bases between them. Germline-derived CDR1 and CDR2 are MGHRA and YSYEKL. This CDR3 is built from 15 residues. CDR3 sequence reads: CASSQGDGAQYEQYF. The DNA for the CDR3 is TGCGCCAGCAGCCAAGGCGACGGGGCCCAATACGAGCAGTACTTC.

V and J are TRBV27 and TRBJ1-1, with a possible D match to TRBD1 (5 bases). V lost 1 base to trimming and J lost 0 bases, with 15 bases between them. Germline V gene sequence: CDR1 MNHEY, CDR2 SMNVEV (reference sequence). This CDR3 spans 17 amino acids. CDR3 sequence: CASSLLRDARMNTEAFF. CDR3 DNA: TGTGCCAGCAGTTTATTAAGGGACGCGAGAATGAACACTGAAGCTTTCTTT.

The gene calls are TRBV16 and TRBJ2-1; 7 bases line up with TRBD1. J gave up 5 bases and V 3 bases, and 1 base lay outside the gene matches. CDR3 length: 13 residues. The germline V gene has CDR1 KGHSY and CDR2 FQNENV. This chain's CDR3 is CASSQGQNNEQFF. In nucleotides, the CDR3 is TGTGCCAGCAGCCAGGGACAGAACAATGAGCAGTTCTTC. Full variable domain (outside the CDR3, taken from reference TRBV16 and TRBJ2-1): GEEVAQTPKHLVRGEGQKAKLYCAPIKGHSYVFWYQQVLKNEFKFLISFQNENVFDETGMPKERFSAKCLPNSPCSLEIQATKLEDSAVYFCASSQGQNNEQFFGPGTRLTVL.

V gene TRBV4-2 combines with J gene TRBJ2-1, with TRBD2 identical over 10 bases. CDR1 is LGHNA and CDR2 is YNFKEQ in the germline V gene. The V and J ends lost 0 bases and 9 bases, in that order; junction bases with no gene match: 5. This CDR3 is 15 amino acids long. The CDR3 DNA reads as TGTGCCAGCAGCCAAGAGCTAGCGGGAGTGGCTGAGCAGTTCTTC. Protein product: CASSQELAGVAEQFF.

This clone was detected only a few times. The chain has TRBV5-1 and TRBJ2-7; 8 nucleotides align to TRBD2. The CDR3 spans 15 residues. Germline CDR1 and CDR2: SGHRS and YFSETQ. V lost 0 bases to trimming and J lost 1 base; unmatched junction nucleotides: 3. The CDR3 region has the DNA TGCGCCAGCAGCTTGGCAGCGGGAGCTTCCTACGAGCAGTACTTC. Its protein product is CASSLAAGASYEQYF.

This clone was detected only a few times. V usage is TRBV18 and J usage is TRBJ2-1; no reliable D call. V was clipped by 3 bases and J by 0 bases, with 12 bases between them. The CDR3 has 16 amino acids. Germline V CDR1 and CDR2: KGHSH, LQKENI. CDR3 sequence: CASSPEPASSYNEQFF. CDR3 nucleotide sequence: TGTGCCAGCTCACCGGAACCCGCGTCCTCCTACAATGAGCAGTTCTTC.

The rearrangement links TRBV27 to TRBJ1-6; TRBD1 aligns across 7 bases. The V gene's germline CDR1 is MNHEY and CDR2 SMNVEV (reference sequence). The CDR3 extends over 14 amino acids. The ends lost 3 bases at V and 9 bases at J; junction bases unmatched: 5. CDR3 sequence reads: CASSFGQAGSPLHF. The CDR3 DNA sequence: TGTGCCAGCAGTTTTGGACAGGCGGGTTCACCCCTCCACTTT.

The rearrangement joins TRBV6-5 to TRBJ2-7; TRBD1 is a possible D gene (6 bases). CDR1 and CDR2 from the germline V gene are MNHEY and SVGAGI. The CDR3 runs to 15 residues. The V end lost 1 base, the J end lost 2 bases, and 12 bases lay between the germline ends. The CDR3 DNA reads TGTGCCAGCAGTTACTACAGGGTAGGGACCTACGAGCAGTACTTC. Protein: CASSYYRVGTYEQYF.